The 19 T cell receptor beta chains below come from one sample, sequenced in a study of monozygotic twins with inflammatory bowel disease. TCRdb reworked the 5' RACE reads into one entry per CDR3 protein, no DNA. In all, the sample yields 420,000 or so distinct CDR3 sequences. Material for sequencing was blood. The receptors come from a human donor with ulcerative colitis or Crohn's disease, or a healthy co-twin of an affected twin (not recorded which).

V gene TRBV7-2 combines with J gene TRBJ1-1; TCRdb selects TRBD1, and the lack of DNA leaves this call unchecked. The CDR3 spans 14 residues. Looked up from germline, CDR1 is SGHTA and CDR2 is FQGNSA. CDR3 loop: CASSEGGKNTEAFF. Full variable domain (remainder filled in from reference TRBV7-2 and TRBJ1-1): GAGVSQSPSNKVTEKGKDVELRCDPISGHTALYWYRQSLGQGLEFLIYFQGNSAPDKSGLPSDRFSAERTGGSVSTLTIQRTQQEDSAVYLCASSEGGKNTEAFFGQGTRLTVV.

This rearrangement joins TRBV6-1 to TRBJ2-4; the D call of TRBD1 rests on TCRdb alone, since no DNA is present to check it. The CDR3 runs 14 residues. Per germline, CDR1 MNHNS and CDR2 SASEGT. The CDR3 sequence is CASSIGGSKNIQYF.

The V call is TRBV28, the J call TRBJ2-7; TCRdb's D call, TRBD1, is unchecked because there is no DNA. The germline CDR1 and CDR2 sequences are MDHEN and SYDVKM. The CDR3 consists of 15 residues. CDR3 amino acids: CASSLSRTGPHEQYF.

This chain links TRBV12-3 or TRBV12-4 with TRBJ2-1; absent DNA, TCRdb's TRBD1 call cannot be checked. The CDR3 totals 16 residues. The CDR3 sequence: CASSGRGREPYNEQFF.

CDR3 sequence reads: CASSLSGSGDTEAFF. V and J are TRBV27 and TRBJ1-1; TCRdb's assignment of TRBD1 cannot be checked, as there is no DNA. The CDR3 is 15 amino acids. Germline V CDR1 and CDR2: MNHEY, SMNVEV (reference sequence).

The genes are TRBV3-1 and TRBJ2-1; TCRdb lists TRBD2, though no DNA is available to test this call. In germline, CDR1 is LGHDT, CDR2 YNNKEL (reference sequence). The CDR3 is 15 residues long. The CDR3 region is CASSQAPTTSAEQFF.

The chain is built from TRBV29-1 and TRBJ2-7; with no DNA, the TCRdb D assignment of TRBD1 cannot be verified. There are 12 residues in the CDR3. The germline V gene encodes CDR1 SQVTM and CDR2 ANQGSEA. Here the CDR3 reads CSVELGRSLQYF.

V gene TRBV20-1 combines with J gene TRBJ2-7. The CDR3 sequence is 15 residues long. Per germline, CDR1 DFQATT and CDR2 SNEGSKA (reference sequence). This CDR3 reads CSARGPGTVRYEQYF.

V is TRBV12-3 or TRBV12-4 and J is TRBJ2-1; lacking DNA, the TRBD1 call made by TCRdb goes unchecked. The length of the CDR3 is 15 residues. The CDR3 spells CASSSGGGSLNEQFF.

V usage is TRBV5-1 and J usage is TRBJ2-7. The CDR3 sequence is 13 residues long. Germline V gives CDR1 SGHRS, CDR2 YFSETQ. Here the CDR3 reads CASSLGLWGEQYF.

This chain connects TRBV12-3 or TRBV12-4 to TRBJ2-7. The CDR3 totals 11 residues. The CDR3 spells CASSLDNEQYF.

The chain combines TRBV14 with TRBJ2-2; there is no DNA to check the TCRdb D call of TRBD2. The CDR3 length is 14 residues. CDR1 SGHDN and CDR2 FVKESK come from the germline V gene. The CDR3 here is CASRGLGGTGELFF.

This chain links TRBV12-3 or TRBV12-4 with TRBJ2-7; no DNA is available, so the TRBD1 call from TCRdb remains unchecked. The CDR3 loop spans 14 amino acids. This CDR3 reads CASSPWGVGGSQYF.

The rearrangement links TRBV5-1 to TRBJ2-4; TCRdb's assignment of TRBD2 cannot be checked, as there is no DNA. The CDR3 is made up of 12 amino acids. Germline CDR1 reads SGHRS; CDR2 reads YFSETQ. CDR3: CASSPEANIQYF.

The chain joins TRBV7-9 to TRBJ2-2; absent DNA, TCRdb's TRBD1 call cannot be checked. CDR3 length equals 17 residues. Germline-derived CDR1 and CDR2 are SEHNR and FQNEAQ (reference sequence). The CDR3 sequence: CASSLAHLGGPTGELFF.

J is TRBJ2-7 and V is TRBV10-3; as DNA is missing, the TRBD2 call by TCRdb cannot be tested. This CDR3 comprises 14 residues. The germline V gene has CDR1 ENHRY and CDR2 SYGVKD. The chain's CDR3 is CAISGGLAGHEQYF.

This CDR3 reads CASSTLGQGHGYTF. The rearrangement joins TRBV12-3 or TRBV12-4 to TRBJ1-2; the TRBD1 assignment by TCRdb is unverifiable without DNA. The CDR3 is 14 residues long.

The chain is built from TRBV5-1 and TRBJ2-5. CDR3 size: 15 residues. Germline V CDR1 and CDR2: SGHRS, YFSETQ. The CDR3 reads CASSLGGGNQETQYF.

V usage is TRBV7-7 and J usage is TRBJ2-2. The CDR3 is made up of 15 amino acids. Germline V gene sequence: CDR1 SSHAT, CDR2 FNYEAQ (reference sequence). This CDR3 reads CASSLAVTNTGELFF.